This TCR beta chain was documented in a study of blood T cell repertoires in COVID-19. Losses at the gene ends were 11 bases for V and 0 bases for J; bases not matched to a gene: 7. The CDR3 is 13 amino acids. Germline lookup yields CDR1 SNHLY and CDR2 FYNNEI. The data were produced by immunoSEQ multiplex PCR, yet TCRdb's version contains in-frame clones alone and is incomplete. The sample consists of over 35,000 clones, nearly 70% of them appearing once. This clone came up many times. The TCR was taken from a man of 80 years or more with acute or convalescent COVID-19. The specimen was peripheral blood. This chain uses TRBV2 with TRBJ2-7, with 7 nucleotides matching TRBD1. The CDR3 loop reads CAVTGADSYEQYF. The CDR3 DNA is TGTGCCGTCACAGGGGCGGACTCCTACGAGCAGTACTTC.